The clone carrying this T cell receptor (beta chain) was observed at least ten times. The antigen is unknown. The sample comes from a study of T-cell memory formation after mild COVID-19. Study context: TCR clustering was largely donor specific.

Regarding the study as a whole: Second-wave clones with a day 37 peak had unconfirmed SARS-CoV-2 specificity.

Germline assignment: CDR1 LGHNT and CDR2 FRNRAP. This CDR3 comprises 14 residues. V was clipped by 4 bases and J by 3 bases, with 12 bases between them. Constant-segment-primed 5'RACE gave TCR alpha and TCR beta cDNA libraries with sample barcodes and UMIs. TCRdb re-called the 5' RACE reads through MiXCR, storing one row per CDR3 protein. The table lists 300,000 to 400,000 distinct CDR3 sequences, approximately 15% of them singletons. The specimen was PBMCs or a T cell subset sorted from them (not recorded which). The chain has TRBV12-5 and TRBJ2-5, with D hard to call. This clonotype was sampled from a man aged 18 to 29 who had mild COVID-19 (a few samples of this study predate the infection). Cell type and time point are not known. This chain's CDR3 is CASGSRPLEETQYF. The CDR3, as DNA: TGTGCTAGTGGTTCCCGACCCCTGGAAGAGACCCAGTACTTC.